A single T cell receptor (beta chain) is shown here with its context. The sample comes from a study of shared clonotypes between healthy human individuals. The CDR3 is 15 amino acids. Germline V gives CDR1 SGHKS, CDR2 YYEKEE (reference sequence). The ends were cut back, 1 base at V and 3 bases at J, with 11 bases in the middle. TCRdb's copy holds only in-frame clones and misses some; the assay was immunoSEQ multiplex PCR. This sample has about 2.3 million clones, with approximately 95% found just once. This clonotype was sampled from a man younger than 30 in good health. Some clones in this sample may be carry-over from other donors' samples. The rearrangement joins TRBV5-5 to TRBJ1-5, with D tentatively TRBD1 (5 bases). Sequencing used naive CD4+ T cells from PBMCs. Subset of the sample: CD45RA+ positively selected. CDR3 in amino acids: CASSLFGGNNQPQHF. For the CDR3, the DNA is TGTGCCAGCAGCTTGTTCGGGGGGAACAATCAGCCCCAGCATTTT.